These T cell receptor beta chains were read from a single sample in a study of cytomegalovirus exposure and HLA in healthy donors. Repertoires were generated with immunoSEQ multiplex PCR, while TCRdb's copy carries only in-frame clones and drops some. The sample lists under 150,000 clones, just over 70% occurring once. The specimen sequenced was PBMCs. Source of these receptors: a woman in her sixties or seventies in good health and CMV-seropositive. Each CDR3 is given with its conserved first and last residue. D genes are given only for firm matches. The size field is filled for only some rows; it gives once, few, many or a size class.

j_call v_call clone_size d_call cdr3_aa cdr3_nt
TRBJ2-6 TRBV7-3 . . CASSSTGFSGANVLTF TGTGCCAGCAGCTCCACAGGCTTCTCTGGGGCCAACGTCCTGACTTTC
TRBJ2-3 TRBV10-3 . TRBD2 CAIRIGTSDTDTQYF TGTGCCATCAGAATTGGGACTAGCGACACAGATACGCAGTATTTT
TRBJ2-7 TRBV9 . TRBD1 CASSVDVTGGNEQYF TGTGCCAGCAGCGTAGACGTGACAGGGGGTAACGAGCAGTACTTC
TRBJ1-1 TRBV27 few TRBD1 CASSYGTEMNTEAFF TGTGCCAGCAGTTACGGGACAGAAATGAACACTGAAGCTTTCTTT
TRBJ2-4 TRBV5-1 . . CASSLGQGGPDIQYF TGCGCCAGCAGCTTGGGACAGGGAGGCCCGGACATTCAGTACTTC
TRBJ2-3 TRBV7-8 . . CASSLPVTDTQYF TGTGCCAGCAGCTTACCGGTTACAGATACGCAGTATTTT
TRBJ1-6 TRBV4-1 . TRBD1 CASSQTDRVSPLHF TGCGCCAGCAGCCAGACGGACAGGGTCTCACCCCTCCACTTT
TRBJ1-4 TRBV10-2 . TRBD1 CATGQGADEKLFF TGCGCCACGGGACAGGGGGCGGATGAAAAACTGTTTTTT
TRBJ1-2 TRBV6-4 . TRBD1 CASSPTGEGGYTF TGTGCCAGCAGTCCGACAGGGGAGGGAGGCTACACCTTC
TRBJ1-5 TRBV4-1 few . CASSLISGSSNQPQHF TGCGCCAGCAGCCTGATCTCAGGGTCGAGCAATCAGCCCCAGCATTTT
TRBJ1-6 TRBV9 . TRBD1 CASSWGQGDNSPLHF TGTGCCAGCAGCTGGGGACAGGGGGATAATTCACCCCTCCACTTT
TRBJ1-4 TRBV7-9 . . CASRLTTGQANEKLFF TGTGCCAGCAGATTGACGACAGGCCAAGCTAATGAAAAACTGTTTTTT
TRBJ2-1 TRBV5-1 . TRBD2 CASSGGLAGTYNEQFF TGCGCCAGCAGCGGTGGACTAGCGGGGACCTACAATGAGCAGTTCTTC
TRBJ1-1 TRBV7-6 . . CASSLGAGNTEAFF TGTGCCAGCAGCTTAGGGGCGGGGAACACTGAAGCTTTCTTT
TRBJ1-3 TRBV2 once . CASSEIGGLRDTIYF TGTGCCAGCAGTGAAATCGGGGGGTTACGAGACACCATATATTTT
TRBJ2-5 TRBV11-2 . TRBD1 CASSRQGGETQYF TGTGCCAGCAGCCGACAGGGTGGGGAGACCCAGTACTTC
TRBJ1-2 TRBV7-9 . . CASSWIEGDGYTF TGTGCCAGCAGCTGGATCGAGGGGGATGGCTACACCTTC
TRBJ1-2 TRBV5-1 . . CASSLGGANYGYTF TGCGCCAGCAGCTTGGGTGGAGCTAACTATGGCTACACCTTC
TRBJ2-1 TRBV2 . TRBD1 CASGTGALDNEQFF TGTGCCTCGGGGACAGGGGCACTAGACAATGAGCAGTTCTTC
TRBJ1-6 TRBV6-5 . . CASSPIREDNSPLHF TGTGCCAGCAGCCCTATTAGGGAGGATAATTCACCCCTCCACTTT
TRBJ1-4 TRBV15 . . CATSPDFLTGKLFF TGTGCCACCAGCCCCGACTTCCTTACAGGGAAACTGTTTTTT
TRBJ2-7 TRBV11-3 . TRBD1 CASSPRQGAYEQYF TGTGCCAGCAGCCCCAGGCAGGGGGCCTACGAGCAGTACTTC
TRBJ2-7 TRBV5-1 once . CASSADSGGPYEQYF TGCGCCAGCAGCGCCGATAGCGGCGGTCCCTACGAGCAGTACTTC
TRBJ1-3 TRBV10-3 once TRBD1 CAIMPQGTGNTIYF TGTGCCATCATGCCACAGGGGACGGGAAACACCATATATTTT
TRBJ1-5 TRBV2 . . CASSGATHSNQPQHF TGTGCCAGCAGTGGCGCAACTCATAGCAATCAGCCCCAGCATTTT
TRBJ1-1 TRBV10-3 . TRBD1 CAIRTTGIMNTEAFF TGTGCCATCAGAACGACAGGGATAATGAACACTGAAGCTTTCTTT
TRBJ2-7 TRBV27 few TRBD1 CASSFGTGYEQYF TGTGCCAGCAGTTTCGGGACAGGGTACGAGCAGTACTTC
TRBJ2-3 TRBV10-2 . . CASSSPTYTQYF TGCGCCAGCTCCTCCCCTACGTATACGCAGTATTTT
TRBJ1-4 TRBV18 . TRBD1 CASSPQTGGKLF TGTGCCAGCTCACCACAGACAGGGGGAAAGCTTTTT
TRBJ1-6 TRBV6-5 . . CASSSGSRSPLHF TGTGCCAGCAGTTCAGGCAGCAGATCACCCCTCCACTTT
TRBJ1-5 TRBV6-1 . . CASSPDRLNQPQHF TGTGCCAGCAGTCCCGACAGGCTTAATCAGCCCCAGCATTTT
TRBJ1-1 TRBV11-2 . . CASSLVRGGTEAFF TGTGCCAGCAGCTTAGTTAGGGGTGGCACTGAAGCTTTCTTT
TRBJ2-1 TRBV7-3 once . CASSSTESEQFF TGTGCCAGCAGTTCTACAGAAAGTGAGCAGTTCTTC
TRBJ2-6 TRBV5-6 . . CASSWRESGANVLTF TGTGCCAGCAGCTGGAGGGAATCCGGGGCCAACGTCCTGACTTTC
TRBJ1-3 TRBV29-1 . . CSVISPGNTIYF TGCAGCGTTATCAGTCCTGGAAACACCATATATTTT
TRBJ1-1 TRBV2 . . CASSEQENTEAFF TGTGCCAGCAGTGAACAGGAGAACACTGAAGCTTTCTTT
TRBJ1-2 TRBV7-3 . . CASSATGTPNYGYTF TGTGCCAGCAGCGCAACCGGGACACCGAACTATGGCTACACCTTC
TRBJ1-4 TRBV9 once . CASSVDSRNEKLFF TGTGCCAGCAGCGTAGATAGCCGTAATGAAAAACTGTTTTTT
TRBJ1-1 TRBV5-8 . . CASSYRTPPEAFF TGTGCCAGCAGCTACCGGACACCACCTGAAGCTTTCTTT
TRBJ1-1 TRBV2 . . CASSELTENTEAFF TGTGCCAGCAGTGAATTAACAGAGAACACTGAAGCTTTCTTT
TRBJ1-4 TRBV18 . TRBD1 CASSTGGGEKLFF TGTGCCAGCTCAACAGGGGGCGGCGAAAAACTGTTTTTT
TRBJ1-2 TRBV5-8 . . CASSLKDARWRGYTF TGTGCCAGCAGCCTGAAAGACGCCAGATGGAGGGGCTACACCTTC
TRBJ2-7 TRBV5-1 . TRBD1 CASSSTGVTYEQYF TGCGCCAGCAGCTCGACAGGGGTGACCTACGAGCAGTACTTC
TRBJ1-2 TRBV12-5 . . CASGLVRWGHYGYTF TGTGCTAGTGGTTTGGTTCGGTGGGGCCACTATGGCTACACCTTC
TRBJ2-7 TRBV18 . TRBD1 CASSPGQGRYEQYF TGTGCCAGCTCACCAGGACAGGGGAGGTACGAGCAGTACTTC
TRBJ1-5 TRBV6-6 . TRBD1 CASSFPQGVQPQHF TGTGCCAGCAGTTTCCCCCAGGGGGTGCAGCCCCAGCATTTT
TRBJ2-1 TRBV5-8 . . CASSLEGTPYNEQFF TGTGCCAGCAGCTTGGAGGGGACACCTTACAATGAGCAGTTCTTC